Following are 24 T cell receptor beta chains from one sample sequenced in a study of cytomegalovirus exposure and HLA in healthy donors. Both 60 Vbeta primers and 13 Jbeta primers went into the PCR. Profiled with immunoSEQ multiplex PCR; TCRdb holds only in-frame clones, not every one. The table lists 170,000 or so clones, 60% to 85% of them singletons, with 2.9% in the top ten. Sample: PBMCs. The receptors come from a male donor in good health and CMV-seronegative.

Here the CDR3 reads CASNDRGGQPQHF. CDR3 bases: TGTGCCAGCAACGACAGGGGTGGGCAGCCCCAGCATTTT. V is TRBV6-1 and J is TRBJ1-5; 8 bases agree with TRBD1. Losses at the gene ends were 7 bases for V and 7 bases for J; bases not matched to a gene: 6. Looked up from germline, CDR1 is MNHNS and CDR2 is SASEGT. The CDR3 sequence is 13 residues long.

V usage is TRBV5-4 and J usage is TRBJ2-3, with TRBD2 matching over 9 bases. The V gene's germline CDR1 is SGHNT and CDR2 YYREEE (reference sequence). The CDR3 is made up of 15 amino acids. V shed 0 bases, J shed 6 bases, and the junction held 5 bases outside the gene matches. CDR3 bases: TGTGCCAGCAGCTTGGCCGGGCTAGCGGGGGATACGCAGTATTTT. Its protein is CASSLAGLAGDTQYF.

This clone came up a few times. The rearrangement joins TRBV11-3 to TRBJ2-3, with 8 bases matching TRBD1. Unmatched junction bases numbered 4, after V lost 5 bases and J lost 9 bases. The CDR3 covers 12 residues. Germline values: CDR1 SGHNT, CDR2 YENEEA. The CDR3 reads CASSRGTGTQYF. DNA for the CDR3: TGTGCCAGCAGCCGAGGGACAGGCACGCAGTATTTT.

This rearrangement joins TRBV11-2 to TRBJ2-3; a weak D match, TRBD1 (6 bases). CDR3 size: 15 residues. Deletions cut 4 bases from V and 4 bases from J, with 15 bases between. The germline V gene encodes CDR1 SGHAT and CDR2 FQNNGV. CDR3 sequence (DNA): TGTGCCAGCAGCTGGTCGGACAGAGAACCAGATACGCAGTATTTT. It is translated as CASSWSDREPDTQYF.

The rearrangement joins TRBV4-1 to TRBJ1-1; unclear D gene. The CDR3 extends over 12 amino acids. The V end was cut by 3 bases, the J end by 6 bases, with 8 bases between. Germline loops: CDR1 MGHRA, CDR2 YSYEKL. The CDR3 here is CASSHGRSEAFF. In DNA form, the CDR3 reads TGCGCCAGCAGCCACGGGAGATCTGAAGCTTTCTTT.

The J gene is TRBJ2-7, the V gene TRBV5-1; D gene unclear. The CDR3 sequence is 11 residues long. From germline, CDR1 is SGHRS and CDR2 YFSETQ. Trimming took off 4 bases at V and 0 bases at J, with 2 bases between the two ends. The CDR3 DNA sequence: TGCGCCAGCAGCCACTCCTACGAGCAGTACTTC. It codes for CASSHSYEQYF.

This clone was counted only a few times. The CDR3 protein is CASSYNTPNTEAFF. CDR3 nucleotides: TGTGCCAGCAGTTACAATACACCGAACACTGAAGCTTTCTTT. J is TRBJ1-1 and V is TRBV6-6; D not certain. The CDR3 spans 14 residues. Germline CDR1 reads MNHNY; CDR2 reads SVGAGI (reference sequence). The ends were cut back, 2 bases at V and 1 base at J, with 8 bases in the middle.

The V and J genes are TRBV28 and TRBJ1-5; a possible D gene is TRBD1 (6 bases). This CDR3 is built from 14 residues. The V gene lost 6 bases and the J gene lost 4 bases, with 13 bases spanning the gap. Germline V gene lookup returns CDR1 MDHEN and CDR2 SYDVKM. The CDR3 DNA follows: TGTGCCAGCAGAACCGGGACATTGAATCAGCCCCAGCATTTT. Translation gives CASRTGTLNQPQHF.

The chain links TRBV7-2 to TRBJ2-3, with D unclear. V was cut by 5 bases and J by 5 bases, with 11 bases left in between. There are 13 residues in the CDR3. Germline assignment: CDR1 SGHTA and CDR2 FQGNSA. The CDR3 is CASSPEHQDTQYF. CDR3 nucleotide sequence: TGTGCCAGCAGCCCCGAGCACCAAGATACGCAGTATTTT.

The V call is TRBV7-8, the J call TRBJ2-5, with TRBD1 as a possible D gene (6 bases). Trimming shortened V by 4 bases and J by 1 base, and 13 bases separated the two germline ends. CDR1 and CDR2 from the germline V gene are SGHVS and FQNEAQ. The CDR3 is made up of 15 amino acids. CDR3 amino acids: CASSSNPDSQETQYF. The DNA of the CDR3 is TGTGCCAGCAGCTCAAACCCGGACAGCCAAGAGACCCAGTACTTC.

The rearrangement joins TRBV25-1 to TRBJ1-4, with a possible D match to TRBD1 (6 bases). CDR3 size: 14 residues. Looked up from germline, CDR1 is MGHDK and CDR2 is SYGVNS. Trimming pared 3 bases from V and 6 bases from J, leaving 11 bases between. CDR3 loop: CASSEGAGDEKLFF. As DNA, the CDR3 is TGTGCCAGCAGTGAGGGGGCAGGGGATGAAAAACTGTTTTTT.

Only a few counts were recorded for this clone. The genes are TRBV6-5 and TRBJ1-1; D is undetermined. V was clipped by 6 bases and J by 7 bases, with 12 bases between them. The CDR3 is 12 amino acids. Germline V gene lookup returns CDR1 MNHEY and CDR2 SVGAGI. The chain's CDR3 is CASRGKRDEAFF. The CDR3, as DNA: TGTGCCAGCAGAGGTAAGCGGGATGAAGCTTTCTTT.

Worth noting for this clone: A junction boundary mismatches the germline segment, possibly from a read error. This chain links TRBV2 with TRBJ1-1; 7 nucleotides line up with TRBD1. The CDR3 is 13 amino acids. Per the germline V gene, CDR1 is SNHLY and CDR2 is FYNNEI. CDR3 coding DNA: TGTGCCAGCGGTGAGGGGGCGAACACTGAAGCTTTCTTT. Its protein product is CASGEGANTEAFF.

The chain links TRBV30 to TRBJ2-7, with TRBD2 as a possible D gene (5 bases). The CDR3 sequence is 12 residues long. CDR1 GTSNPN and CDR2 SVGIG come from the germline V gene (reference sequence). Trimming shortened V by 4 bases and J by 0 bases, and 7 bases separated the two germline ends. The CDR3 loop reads CAWTRASYEQYF. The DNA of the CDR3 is TGTGCCTGGACGAGGGCCTCCTACGAGCAGTACTTC.

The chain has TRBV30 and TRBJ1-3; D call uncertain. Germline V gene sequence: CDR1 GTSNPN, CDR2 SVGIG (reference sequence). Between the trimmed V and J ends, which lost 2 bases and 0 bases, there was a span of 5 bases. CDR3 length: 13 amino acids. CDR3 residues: CAWSIASGNTIYF. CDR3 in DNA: TGTGCCTGGAGTATAGCCTCTGGAAACACCATATATTTT.

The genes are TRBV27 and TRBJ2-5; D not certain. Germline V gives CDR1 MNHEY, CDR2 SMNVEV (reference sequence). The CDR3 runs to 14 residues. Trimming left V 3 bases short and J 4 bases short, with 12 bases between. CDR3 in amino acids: CASSLVGARETQYF. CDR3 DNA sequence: TGTGCCAGCAGTTTGGTGGGCGCGAGAGAGACCCAGTACTTC.

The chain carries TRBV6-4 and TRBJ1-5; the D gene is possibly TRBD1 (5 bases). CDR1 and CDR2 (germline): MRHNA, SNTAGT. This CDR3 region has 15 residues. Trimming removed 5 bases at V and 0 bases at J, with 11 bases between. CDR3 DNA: TGTGCCAGCAGTCCCGACAGACTTAGCAATCAGCCCCAGCATTTT. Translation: CASSPDRLSNQPQHF.

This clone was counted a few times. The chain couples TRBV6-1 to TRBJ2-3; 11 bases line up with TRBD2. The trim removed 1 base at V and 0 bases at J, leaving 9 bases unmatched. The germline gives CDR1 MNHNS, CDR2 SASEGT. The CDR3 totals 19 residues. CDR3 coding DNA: TGTGCCAGCAGTGAAGATCGGGCCCTAGCGGGAGGAAGCACAGATACGCAGTATTTT. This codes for CASSEDRALAGGSTDTQYF.

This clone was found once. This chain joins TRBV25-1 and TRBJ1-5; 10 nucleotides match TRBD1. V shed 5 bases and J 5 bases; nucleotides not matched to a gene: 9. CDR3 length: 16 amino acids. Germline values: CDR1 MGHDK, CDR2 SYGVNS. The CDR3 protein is CASSKQKTGGDQPQHF. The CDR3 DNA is TGTGCCAGCAGTAAACAAAAGACAGGGGGCGATCAGCCCCAGCATTTT.

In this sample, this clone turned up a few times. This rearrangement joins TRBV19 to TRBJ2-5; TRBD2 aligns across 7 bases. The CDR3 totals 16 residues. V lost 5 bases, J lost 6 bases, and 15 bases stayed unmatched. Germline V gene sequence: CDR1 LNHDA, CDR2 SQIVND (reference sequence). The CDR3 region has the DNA TGTGCCAGTAGTCTTTGGGTAGCGGGTAATTTGAAGACCCAGTACTTC. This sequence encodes CASSLWVAGNLKTQYF. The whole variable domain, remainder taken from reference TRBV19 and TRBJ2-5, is DGGITQSPKYLFRKEGQNVTLSCEQNLNHDAMYWYRQDPGQGLRLIYYSQIVNDFQKGDIAEGYSVSREKKESFPLTVTSAQKNPTAFYLCASSLWVAGNLKTQYFGPGTRLLVL.

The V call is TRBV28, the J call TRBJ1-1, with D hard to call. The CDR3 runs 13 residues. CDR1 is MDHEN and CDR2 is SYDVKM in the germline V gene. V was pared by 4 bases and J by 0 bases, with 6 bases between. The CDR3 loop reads CASSSGLNTEAFF. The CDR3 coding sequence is TGTGCCAGCAGTTCTGGCCTGAACACTGAAGCTTTCTTT.

CDR3 bases: TGTGCCTGGAGTGTAGCCACTAACTACGAGCAGTACTTC. This translates into CAWSVATNYEQYF. The genes are TRBV30 and TRBJ2-7; D is unresolved. Looked up from germline, CDR1 is GTSNPN and CDR2 is SVGIG (reference sequence). Deletions cut 0 bases from V and 3 bases from J, with 9 bases between. This CDR3 region has 13 residues.

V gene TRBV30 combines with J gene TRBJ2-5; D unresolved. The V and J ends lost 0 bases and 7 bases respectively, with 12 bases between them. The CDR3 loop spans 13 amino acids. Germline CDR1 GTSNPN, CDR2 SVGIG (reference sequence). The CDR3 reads CAWSVVSPGTQYF. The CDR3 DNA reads TGTGCCTGGAGTGTTGTCTCACCAGGGACCCAGTACTTC.

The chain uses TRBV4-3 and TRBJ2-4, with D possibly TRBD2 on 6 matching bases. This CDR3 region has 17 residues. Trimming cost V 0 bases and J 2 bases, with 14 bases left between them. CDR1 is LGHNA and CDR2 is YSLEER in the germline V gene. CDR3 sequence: CASSQDVGWDSKNIQYF. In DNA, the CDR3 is TGCGCCAGCAGCCAAGATGTAGGTTGGGACTCCAAAAACATTCAGTACTTC.